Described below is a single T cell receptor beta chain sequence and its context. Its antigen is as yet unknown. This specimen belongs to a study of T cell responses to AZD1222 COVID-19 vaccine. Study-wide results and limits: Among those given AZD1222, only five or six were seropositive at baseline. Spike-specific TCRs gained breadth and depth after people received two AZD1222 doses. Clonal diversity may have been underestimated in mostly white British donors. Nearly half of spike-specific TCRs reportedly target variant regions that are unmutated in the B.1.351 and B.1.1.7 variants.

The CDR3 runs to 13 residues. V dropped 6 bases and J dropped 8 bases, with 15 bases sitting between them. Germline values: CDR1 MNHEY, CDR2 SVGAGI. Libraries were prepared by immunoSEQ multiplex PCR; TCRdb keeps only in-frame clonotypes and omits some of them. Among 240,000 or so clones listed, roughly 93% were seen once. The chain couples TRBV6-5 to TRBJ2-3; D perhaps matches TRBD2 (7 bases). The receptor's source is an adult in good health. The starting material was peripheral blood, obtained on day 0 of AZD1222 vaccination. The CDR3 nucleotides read TGTGCCAGCAGCCGGGGGGCCAGTCCTACGCAGTATTTT. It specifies CASSRGASPTQYF.